Below, 10 T cell receptor beta chains from the same sample are listed, as sequenced in a study of OX40 agonist ivuxolimab in advanced cancers. Method: immunoSEQ multiplex PCR; TCRdb's copy keeps in-frame clones and lacks some. The sample contains 60,000 or so clones, approximately 91% of which appear only once. Source: CD4+ or CD8+ T cells sorted from blood, taken in a trial of the OX40 agonist ivuxolimab. The receptors stem from an adult with an advanced solid tumor such as melanoma, head and neck, liver or kidney cancer.

This clone appeared once. The same CDR3 also results from other DNA sequences found in this sample. V usage is TRBV6-5 and J usage is TRBJ1-5; no firm D call. Germline assignment: CDR1 MNHEY and CDR2 SVGAGI. The CDR3 loop spans 14 amino acids. The V gene lost 0 bases and the J gene lost 5 bases, with 8 bases spanning the gap. The CDR3, as DNA: TGTGCCAGCAGTTACTCTACAGAGGATCAGCCCCAGCATTTT. This sequence encodes CASSYSTEDQPQHF.

The rearrangement joins TRBV27 to TRBJ1-6; 7 bases are a match to TRBD1. V was pared by 6 bases and J by 6 bases, with 8 bases of the junction left unmatched. The CDR3 loop spans 15 amino acids. Germline assignment: CDR1 MNHEY and CDR2 SMNVEV (reference sequence). CDR3: CASRLDRAGNSPLHF. In DNA, the CDR3 is TGTGCCAGCAGGTTAGACAGGGCCGGTAATTCACCCCTCCACTTT.

In this sample, this clone turned up a few times. The chain joins TRBV19 to TRBJ1-6; D may be TRBD1 (6 bases). CDR3 length equals 15 residues. Trimming removed 7 bases at V and 7 bases at J, with 17 bases between. Germline lookup yields CDR1 LNHDA and CDR2 SQIVND (reference sequence). In DNA form, the CDR3 reads TGTGCCAGTACTGCTACAGGGTCCGAGAATTCACCCCTCCACTTT. Protein: CASTATGSENSPLHF.

CDR3 sequence (DNA): TGTGCCAGCTCACCACCGGCGGGACGGAATACGCAGTATTTT. Its protein is CASSPPAGRNTQYF. The V gene is TRBV18, the J gene TRBJ2-3, with D possibly matching TRBD2 (6 bases). Germline V lookup: CDR1 KGHSH, CDR2 LQKENI. V was trimmed by 0 bases and J by 7 bases, leaving 11 bases between them. The CDR3 spans 14 residues. Variable domain in full (rest from reference TRBV18 and TRBJ2-3): NAGVMQNPRHLVRRRGQEARLRCSPMKGHSHVYWYRQLPEEGLKFMVYLQKENIIDESGMPKERFSAEFPKEGPSILRIQQVVRGDSAAYFCASSPPAGRNTQYFGPGTRLTVL.

The J gene is TRBJ2-7, the V gene TRBV2; the match to TRBD2 covers 15 bases. Germline trimming cut 7 bases from V and 1 base from J; bases unmatched to any gene: 11. The CDR3 loop spans 18 amino acids. Per the germline V gene, CDR1 is SNHLY and CDR2 is FYNNEI. The CDR3 DNA follows: TGTGCCAGCATTCTAGCCGGGACTAGCGGGAGGCAATCCTACGAGCAGTACTTC. Translated: CASILAGTSGRQSYEQYF. The whole variable domain, filled in from reference TRBV2 and TRBJ2-7, reads EPEVTQTPSHQVTQMGQEVILRCVPISNHLYFYWYRQILGQKVEFLVSFYNNEISEKSEIFDDQFSVERPDGSNFTLKIRSTKLEDSAMYFCASILAGTSGRQSYEQYFGPGTRLTVT.

The chain links TRBV14 to TRBJ1-4; D uncertain. Germline CDR1 and CDR2: SGHDN and FVKESK. The CDR3 consists of 17 residues. Trimming took 4 bases from V and 4 from J, leaving 19 bases between them. In nucleotides, the CDR3 is TGTGCCAGCAGCCCGTACCGAGAAGGGCCCCTTAATGAAAAACTGTTTTTT. Protein product: CASSPYREGPLNEKLFF.

This clone was detected once. The rearrangement links TRBV6-5 to TRBJ2-2, with D possibly being TRBD1 (6 bases). The CDR3 spans 13 residues. Deletions cut 2 bases from V and 6 bases from J, with 7 bases between. Germline V CDR1 and CDR2: MNHEY, SVGAGI. The CDR3 nucleotides are TGTGCCAGCAGTTACAAGGGGGCCGGGGAGCTGTTTTTT. It encodes CASSYKGAGELFF.

This clone occurred once. The chain links TRBV6-5 to TRBJ1-2, with 8 bases matching TRBD1. The CDR3 covers 15 residues. J lost 4 bases, V lost 5 bases, and 9 bases had no gene match. CDR1 and CDR2 from the germline V gene are MNHEY and SVGAGI. The CDR3 nucleotides read TGTGCCAGCAGTCGGGACAGGTCTTATGGCTATGGCTACACCTTC. Its translation: CASSRDRSYGYGYTF.

The chain carries TRBV18 and TRBJ1-3, with D hard to call. Germline V gives CDR1 KGHSH, CDR2 LQKENI. The CDR3 spans 16 residues. The V and J ends lost 0 bases and 0 bases respectively, with 9 bases between them. The CDR3 DNA sequence: TGTGCCAGCTCACCACCCGCCGCGAACTCTGGAAACACCATATATTTT. The encoded protein is CASSPPAANSGNTIYF.

CDR3 DNA sequence: TGTGCCAGCAGCCCACAGGGAACCGGGGAGCTGTTTTTT. It translates to CASSPQGTGELFF. The chain carries TRBV7-2 and TRBJ2-2; TRBD1 might be the D (6 bases). Trimming cost V 5 bases and J 5 bases, with 9 bases left between them. Per germline, CDR1 SGHTA and CDR2 FQGNSA. CDR3 length: 13 residues.